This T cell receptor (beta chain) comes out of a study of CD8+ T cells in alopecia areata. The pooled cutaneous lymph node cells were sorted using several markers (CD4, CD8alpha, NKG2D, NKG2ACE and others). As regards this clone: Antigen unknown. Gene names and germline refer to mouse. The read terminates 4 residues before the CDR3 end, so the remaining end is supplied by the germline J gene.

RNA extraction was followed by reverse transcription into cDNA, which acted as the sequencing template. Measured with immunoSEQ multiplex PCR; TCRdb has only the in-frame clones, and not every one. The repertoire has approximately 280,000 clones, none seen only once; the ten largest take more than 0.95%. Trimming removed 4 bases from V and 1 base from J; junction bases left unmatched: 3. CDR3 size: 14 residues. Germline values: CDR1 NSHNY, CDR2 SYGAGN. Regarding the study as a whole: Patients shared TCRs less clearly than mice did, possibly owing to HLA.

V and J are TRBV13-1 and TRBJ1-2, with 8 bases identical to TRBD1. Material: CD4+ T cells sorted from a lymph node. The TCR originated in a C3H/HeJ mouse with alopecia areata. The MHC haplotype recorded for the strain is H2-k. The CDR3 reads CASSKDRVNSDYTF. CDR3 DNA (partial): TGTGCCAGCAGTAAGGACAGGGTAAACTCC.